This TCR beta chain was recorded in a study of Tregs in tolerant kidney transplant recipients. Recipients received nonmyeloablative bone marrow transplants from related graft donors, with transient mixed chimerism. Unstimulated regulatory T cells (CD4+CD25+CD127-), CD4+CD25- non-regulatory cells, CD4 and CD8 cells were FACS-sorted from thawed PBMCs. Germline V lookup: CDR1 SEHNR, CDR2 FQNEAQ (reference sequence). CDR3 length: 13 amino acids. Trimming took off 5 bases at V and 3 bases at J, with 8 bases between the two ends. The protocol was immunoSEQ multiplex PCR, while the TCRdb copy is restricted to in-frame clones and leaves out a portion. Its table lists fewer than 6,500 clones. Overall study findings and caveats: Antigen-driven expansion was suggested because donor-specific Tregs expanded more than all Tregs in tolerant patients. Biological reproducibility was not directly addressed, but technical replication error appeared minimal.

With regard to this clone: Antigen specificity is unknown. From the germline J gene comes the end of the CDR3, since the read stops 3 residues before it.

The TCR comes from a human patient who received a combined kidney and bone marrow transplant. Some of these T cells may belong to the graft donor. The chain employs TRBV7-9 and TRBJ2-1; possibly TRBD2 for D (5 bases). Sequencing was performed on CD4+ T cells from blood (PBMCs), taken about 15 months after the transplant. The CDR3 sequence is CASSEDYYNEQFF. The CDR3 DNA, read in part, is TGTGCCAGCAGCGAAGACTACTACAATGAG. Combining the CDR3 with reference TRBV7-9 and TRBJ2-1 gives the whole variable domain DTGVSQNPRHKITKRGQNVTFRCDPISEHNRLYWYRQTLGQGPEFLTYFQNEAQLEKSRLLSDRFSAERPKGSFSTLEIQRTEQGDSAMYLCASSEDYYNEQFFGPGTRLTVL.